This TCR beta chain came from a study of T-cell memory formation after mild COVID-19. Study-level findings and limits: Prior to infection, memory already included some responding clones, suggesting cross-reactive memory joined. Contracting CD8+ clones were enriched in EMRA, CD4+ mainly in CM and EM. From day 15 to 85, contracting clones were balanced between CD4 and CD8, whereas later expanders leaned toward CD4+.

This clonotype was detected only a few times. The antigen is unknown. The germline gene is not matched at one end of the junction; a read error may be the cause. The TCR alpha and TCR beta cDNA libraries, bearing sample barcodes and UMIs, were generated by 5'RACE using constant-segment primers. MiXCR was run by TCRdb on the 5' RACE reads, yielding one entry per CDR3 protein. The table lists 560,000 or so distinct CDR3 sequences, 17% of them singletons, with roughly 7.7% in the top ten. Germline V gene sequence: CDR1 SSHAT, CDR2 FNYEAQ (reference sequence). This CDR3 region has 14 residues. The V call is TRBV7-7, the J call TRBJ2-2, with a weak D call TRBD2 (5 bases). This TCR came from an adult woman who had mild COVID-19 (a few samples of this study predate the infection). Cell type and time point are not known. Sequenced input: PBMCs or a T cell subset sorted from them (not recorded which). CDR3 sequence reads: CASSLGWETGELFF. The CDR3 DNA follows: TGTGCTAGCAGCTTGGGATGGGAGACCGGGGAGCTGTTTTTT.